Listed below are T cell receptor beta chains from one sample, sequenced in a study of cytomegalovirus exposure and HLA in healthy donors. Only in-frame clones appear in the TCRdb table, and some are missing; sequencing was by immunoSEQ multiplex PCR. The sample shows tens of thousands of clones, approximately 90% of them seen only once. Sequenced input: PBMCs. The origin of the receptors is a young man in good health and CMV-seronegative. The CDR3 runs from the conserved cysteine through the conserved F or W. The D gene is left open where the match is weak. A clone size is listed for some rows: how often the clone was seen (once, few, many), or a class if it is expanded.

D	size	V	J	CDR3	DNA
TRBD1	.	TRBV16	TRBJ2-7	CASSLDRVFGEQYF	TGTGCCAGCAGCCTCGACAGGGTTTTTGGCGAGCAGTACTTC
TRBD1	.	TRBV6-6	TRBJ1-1	CASSYDDRATEAFF	TGTGCCAGCAGTTACGACGACAGGGCCACTGAAGCTTTCTTT
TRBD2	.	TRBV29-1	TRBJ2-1	CSVEGLADNEQFF	TGCAGCGTTGAAGGGCTAGCGGACAATGAGCAGTTCTTC
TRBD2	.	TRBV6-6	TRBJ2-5	CASRLVAGYQETQYF	TGTGCCAGCAGATTAGTAGCGGGCTATCAAGAGACCCAGTACTTC
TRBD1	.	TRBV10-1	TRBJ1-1	CASSPGQWTEAFF	TGCGCCAGCAGCCCGGGACAGTGGACTGAAGCTTTCTTT
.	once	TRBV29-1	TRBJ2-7	CSVESPAPGSYEQYF	TGCAGCGTTGAATCGCCTGCCCCGGGAAGCTACGAGCAGTACTTC
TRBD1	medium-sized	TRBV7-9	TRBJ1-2	CASSPGQGTYGYTF	TGTGCCAGCAGCCCCGGACAGGGAACCTATGGCTACACCTTC
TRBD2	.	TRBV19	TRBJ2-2	CASSRGGGTGELFF	TGTGCCAGTAGTAGGGGGGGTGGTACCGGGGAGCTGTTTTTT
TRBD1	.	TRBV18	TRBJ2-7	CASSLGQGTYEQYF	TGTGCCAGCTCACTCGGACAGGGGACCTACGAGCAGTACTTC
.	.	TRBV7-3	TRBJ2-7	CASSPYYSNEQYF	TGTGCCAGCAGCCCATACTATTCTAACGAGCAGTACTTC
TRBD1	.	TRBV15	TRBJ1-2	CATSREGTGRSGYTF	TGTGCCACCAGCAGAGAGGGGACAGGGAGATCTGGCTACACCTTC
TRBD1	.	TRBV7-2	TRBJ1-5	CASSVIQGRNQPQHF	TGTGCCAGCAGCGTGATACAGGGGAGAAACCAGCCCCAGCATTTT
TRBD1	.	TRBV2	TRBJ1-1	CASSPEVTGSGTEAFF	TGTGCCAGCAGTCCCGAAGTGACAGGGTCAGGCACTGAAGCTTTCTTT
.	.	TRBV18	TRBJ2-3	CASSPRVAPLDTQYF	TGTGCCAGCTCACCACGTGTAGCCCCCCTCGATACGCAGTATTTT
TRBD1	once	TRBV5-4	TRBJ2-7	CASSRDRGEQYF	TGTGCCAGCAGCCGGGACAGGGGCGAGCAGTACTTC